This T cell receptor (beta chain) is from a study of blood T cells in healthy people across ages. Study-wide results and limits: There was no known CMV status for donors, so expanded clonotype changes were possibly confounded.

Researchers collected around 11 milliliters of peripheral blood from every single donor. This clonotype has at least ten counts. Its specificity is not known. The second PCR ran about 6 to 12 cycles with a sample-barcoded 5' primer and J-beta primers. In TCRdb, the 5' RACE reads were re-called with MiXCR into one record per CDR3 protein. The repertoire holds about 670,000 distinct CDR3 sequences, with 40% to 65% as singletons. This TCR was recovered from a woman of 80 years or more in good health. The sample consisted of blood.

The CDR3 DNA sequence: TGTGCCAGCAGTTTAGGGGAGTCGAATCAGCCCCAGCATTTT. Translation: CASSLGESNQPQHF. The V call is TRBV12-3 or TRBV12-4, the J call TRBJ1-5, with D hard to call. The CDR3 loop spans 14 amino acids. V lost 1 base to trimming and J lost 4 bases, with 8 bases between them.